The source of this T cell receptor (beta chain) is a study of shared clonotypes between healthy human individuals. Study conclusions and caveats: Clonotype sharing among the donors was expected to vary with sequencing depth.

V dropped 5 bases and J dropped 2 bases, with 16 bases sitting between them. Germline V gene data show CDR1 as LNHDA and CDR2 as SQIVND (reference sequence). The CDR3 contains 16 residues. Only in-frame clones appear in the TCRdb table, and some are missing; sequencing was by immunoSEQ multiplex PCR. This repertoire shows millions of clones, roughly 95% found once; its top ten account for 0.13%. Worth noting for this clone: The antigen is not known.

Sequenced sample: naive CD4+ T cells sorted from blood. The subset denotes: CD45RA+ positively selected. The chain combines TRBV19 with TRBJ2-4, with D perhaps being TRBD1 or TRBD2 (5 bases each). The clonotype was recovered from a man aged 18 to 29 in good health. The CDR3 nucleotides are TGTGCCAGTAGTCCTCTGAGAGGGGTCCCCAAAAACATTCAGTACTTC. Translation gives CASSPLRGVPKNIQYF.